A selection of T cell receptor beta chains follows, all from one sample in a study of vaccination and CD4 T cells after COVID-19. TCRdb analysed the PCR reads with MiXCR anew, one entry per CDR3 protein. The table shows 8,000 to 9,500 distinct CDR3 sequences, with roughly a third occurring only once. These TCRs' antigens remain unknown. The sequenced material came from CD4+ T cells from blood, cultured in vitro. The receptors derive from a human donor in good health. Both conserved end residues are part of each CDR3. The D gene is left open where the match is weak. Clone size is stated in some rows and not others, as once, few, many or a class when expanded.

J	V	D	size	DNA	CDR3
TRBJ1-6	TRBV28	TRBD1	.	TGTGCCAGCAGTCCCCGGGACAGGGGGCTTTCACCCCTCCACTTT	CASSPRDRGLSPLHF
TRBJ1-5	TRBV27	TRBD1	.	TGTGCCAGCAGTCTATGGACAGGGGGGCAGCCCCAGCATTTT	CASSLWTGGQPQHF
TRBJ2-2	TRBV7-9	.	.	TGTGCCAGCAGCTTAGCGAGGACCACCGGGGAGCTGTTTTTT	CASSLARTTGELFF
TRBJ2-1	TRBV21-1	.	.	TGTGCCAGCAGCAAAAGCGAGCGGGAGGGTTACAATGAGCAGTTCTTC	CASSKSEREGYNEQFF
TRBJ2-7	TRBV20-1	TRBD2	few	TGCAGTGCTTTAGCGGGAGAAGGCGAGCAGTACTTC	CSALAGEGEQYF
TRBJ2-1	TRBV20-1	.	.	TGCAGTGCTAGAGATAAAGGGCAGGCGATCTCCTACAATGAGCAGTTCTTC	CSARDKGQAISYNEQFF
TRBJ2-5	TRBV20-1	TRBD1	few	TGCAGTGCGAGGACAGGGTTGCGGGAGACCCAGTACTTC	CSARTGLRETQYF
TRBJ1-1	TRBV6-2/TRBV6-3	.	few	TGTGCCAGCAGTCCCGGTGGACAGCCGCGGGAAGCTTTCTTT	CASSPGGQPREAFF
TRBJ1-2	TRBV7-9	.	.	TGTGCCAGCACCATAGGACCTAACTATGGCTACACCTTC	CASTIGPNYGYTF
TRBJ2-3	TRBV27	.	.	TGTGCCAGCAGTTTAGTGACTGGGCGGACAGATACGCAGTATTTT	CASSLVTGRTDTQYF
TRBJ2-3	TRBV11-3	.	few	TGTGCCAGCAGCTTAGATCCTCGTACGCAGTATTTT	CASSLDPRTQYF
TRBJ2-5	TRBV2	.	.	TGTGCCAGCAGTGAAGGCCCGTTTGGAGAGACCCAGTACTTC	CASSEGPFGETQYF
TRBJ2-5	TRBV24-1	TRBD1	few	TGTGCCACCGGGGGGACAGGGGAAGAGACCCAGTACTTC	CATGGTGEETQYF
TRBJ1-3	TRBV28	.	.	TGTGCCAGCACAGGCCCCGCTAGAGACACCATATATTTT	CASTGPARDTIYF